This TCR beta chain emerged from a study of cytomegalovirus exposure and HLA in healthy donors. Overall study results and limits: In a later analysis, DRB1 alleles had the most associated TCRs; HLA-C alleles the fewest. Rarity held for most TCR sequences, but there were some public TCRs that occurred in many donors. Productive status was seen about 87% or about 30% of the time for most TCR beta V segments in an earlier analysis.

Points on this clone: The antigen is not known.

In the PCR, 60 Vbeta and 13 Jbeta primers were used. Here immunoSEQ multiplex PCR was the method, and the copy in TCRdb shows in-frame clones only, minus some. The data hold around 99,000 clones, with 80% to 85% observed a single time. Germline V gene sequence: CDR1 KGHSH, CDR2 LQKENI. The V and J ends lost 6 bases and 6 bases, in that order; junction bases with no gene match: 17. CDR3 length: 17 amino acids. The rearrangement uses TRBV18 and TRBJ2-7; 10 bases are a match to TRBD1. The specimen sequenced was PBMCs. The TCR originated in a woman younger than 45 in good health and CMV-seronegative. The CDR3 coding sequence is TGTGCCAGCTCCCAGTACAGCCCGGGACAGGGGTCAGGCGAGCAGTACTTC. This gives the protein CASSQYSPGQGSGEQYF.